This paragraph reports one TCR beta chain. The clone's antigen remains unknown. No much larger clone is present one base from it, and per-base qualities are unavailable. These data originate in a study of blood T cell repertoires in COVID-19 (dated by TCRdb to 2020 to 2021). For context, the study as a whole: Samples covering the acute and convalescent phases of COVID-19 were provided by collaborators in the United States, Italy and Spain. The repertoires were released in a freely available public database meant as a resource for research on the immune response to SARS-CoV-2. Deeply sampled blood TCRbeta repertoires from subjects exposed to, actively infected with, or recovered from COVID-19 were included in the dataset. Nearly every sample came with metadata listing a de-identified subject ID, COVID-19 status, age in years and sex. The material from the prospective study consisted of cDNA or gDNA derived from T cells, B-cell-depleted T cells, or PBMCs. Samples came from the ongoing ImmuneRACE study (first 160 participants) plus 1,254 subjects from 6 global collaborators. HLA class I and class II types, where available, came from metadata supplied by the sample provider rather than from assay-based typing.

From the cysteine up to the phenylalanine, the CDR3 has a length of 14 residues. Of all the DNA, just the CDR3 is kept, 42 bases in frame from base 1. Trimming takes 3 bases off V and 7 bases off J; junction bases not matched to a gene: 6. CDR1 and CDR2 were assigned from the germline V gene (reference sequence) as LNHDA and SQIVND. Each collaborating institution followed its own protocols to collect whole blood in K2EDTA tubes. For TCRbeta analysis, collaborators shipped samples as frozen whole blood, isolated PBMCs, or DNA extracted from either of those sample types. The paper's findings and limits, for the study overall: The quantity of clinical and demographic metadata differed by source and by participant and was supplied without curation.

TCRbeta CDR3 regions were amplified from genomic DNA by means of the immunoSEQ Assay, a bias-controlled multiplex PCR. On the study's bioinformatics: Within the assay, amplification of reference gene primers was used to estimate how many nucleated cells each sample contained. Sequence reads were collapsed and filtered to measure the absolute abundance of every unique TCRbeta CDR3 rearrangement. For each sample, productive Simpson clonality was calculated as the square root of Simpson's diversity index across productive rearrangements. Entries here come from immuneACCESS through TCRdb and include only in-frame sequences with V and J called. Some clones fail to appear in such tables; in the studies checked, an unresolved V gene covers under half of the shortfall, and the cause of the remainder is unknown. Clonal size and the V and J genes are those of that table, whereas D and trimming came from the DNA. Here the sample has fewer than 200,000 clones; roughly four fifths occur a single time. The ten top clones hold 3.7% of the sample.

The sequencing sample was made of peripheral blood. The clonotype originates from a woman of 80 years or more with acute or convalescent COVID-19. The V gene is TRBV19 and the J gene is TRBJ2-1; 7 junctional bases match TRBD1. The CDR3 protein sequence reads: CASSIRTGGNEQFF. The DNA sequence reads TGTGCCAGTAGTATTAGGACAGGTGGGAATGAGCAGTTCTTC.